The sequence of this T cell receptor (beta chain) was determined in a study of cytomegalovirus exposure and HLA in healthy donors. Study conclusions and caveats: Later analysis indicated greater clonal expansion among HLA-associated TCR beta chains than among equally common other chains.

This CDR3 contains 18 residues. Germline V gene sequence: CDR1 SQVTM, CDR2 ANQGSEA. J lost 0 bases, V lost 6 bases, and 11 bases had no gene match. In its sample, this clone was seen once. Its antigen is unknown. Use of 60 Vbeta and 13 Jbeta primers characterized the PCR. Only in-frame clones appear in the TCRdb table, and some are missing; sequencing was by immunoSEQ multiplex PCR. The table includes 95,000 to 110,000 clones, 75% to 80% detected once. The sequencing sample was made of PBMCs. The sequence was obtained from a man in his 60s in good health and CMV-seropositive. The chain recombines TRBV29-1 with TRBJ2-1, with 13 bases that match TRBD2. The CDR3 nucleotides read TGCAGCGTCCGAAGACTAGCGGGGGGCCCGAGCTCCTACAATGAGCAGTTCTTC. Its translation: CSVRRLAGGPSSYNEQFF.